What follows is one T cell receptor beta chain and its context. Its antigen target is currently unknown. One base away there is no much larger clone; base qualities are not given. The data were obtained in a study of graft-versus-host responses after intestinal transplantation (dated by TCRdb to 2020 to 2022). With regard to the full study: Multivisceral, liver-intestinal, or isolated intestinal transplants were received by the recipients. The cohort enrolled about two dozen intestinal transplant recipients including one retransplant, and a few patients lacking pretransplant specimens were excluded. Every recipient was given anti-thymocyte globulin induction, followed by around three years of maintenance tacrolimus and steroids. Graft-versus-host and host-versus-graft alloreactive T cell clones were tracked in the graft, circulation and bone marrow after intestinal transplantation using bulk TCR-beta CDR3 sequencing. Alloreactive clones were identified by sequencing pre-transplant mixed lymphocyte reaction products and comparing these products with unstimulated pre-transplant donor and recipient T cells. A peak of at least 4% donor T cells among recipient peripheral blood mononuclear cells was the definition used for donor T cell macrochimerism. Rather than being sequenced by the commercial service, samples from a few later patients were sequenced in-house on an Illumina MiSeq and processed with MiXCR. The paper's findings and limits, for the study overall: GvH clones turned up in recipient bone marrow, with some appearing earlier in ileal mucosa or blood, a pattern consistent with an intestinal mucosal origin. The relatively low number and heterogeneity of intestinal transplant patients limited the conclusions. High GvH to HvG T cell clonal ratios were observed in the allografts of patients with donor T cell macrochimerism. Early after transplant, peak levels of circulating GvH clones were associated with declines in HvG clones.

In the paper's terms, the time point label means: cells obtained before transplantation from donor or recipient. CD3+CD4+ and CD3+CD8+ populations were FACS-sorted from unstimulated pre-transplant donor and recipient cells taken from spleen or lymph nodes. The library came from the immunoSEQ multiplex PCR assay. For most patients, genomic DNA was isolated with the Qiagen DNeasy Blood and Tissue Kit and shipped frozen to Adaptive Biotechnologies for TCR sequencing. High-throughput TCR-beta CDR3 sequencing of genomic DNA from most patients was performed by Adaptive Biotechnologies. Turning to the authors' computational methods: Adaptive's ImmunoSEQ software was the source of the TCR sequencing data for about 18 patients, while a few other patients were processed with MiXCR and VDJtools. To correct CD4 versus CD8 sorting errors, any sequence found in both subsets at a frequency ratio below 5:1 was removed. Because the origin of CDR3 nucleotide sequences shared between donor and recipient could not be assigned, those sequences were removed. At least 2-fold expansion over unstimulated cells and a minimum CFSE-low frequency of 0.002% (template counts) or 0.001% (read counts) were required for clones to be classified as alloreactive. Mappable clones were those detected in sequenced pre-transplant spleen, lymph node, or MLR CFSE-low populations of the donor or recipient. The cumulative frequency of alloreactive clones was calculated as a percentage of all sequences, weighted by copy number. In TCRdb, the immuneACCESS table is reduced to in-frame sequences with V and J assigned. These tables do not hold every clone; where another copy was compared, an unresolved V gene accounts for under half, and the others remain unexplained. From that table come the V and J calls and clone size; the DNA was used to work out D and trimming. For this sample there are 99,000 or so clones; less than 90% appear just once. The top ten clones comprise around 0.96% of the sample.

CDR3 length: 15 amino acids, cysteine to phenylalanine. The sequence is cut down to CDR3 DNA, 45 bases in frame from base 1. CDR1 and CDR2, looked up from the germline V gene (reference sequence), are LNHDA and SQIVND. V loses 3 bases of germline sequence and J loses 1 base, and the interval between the two ends is 10 bases. This receptor was taken from a human donor who received an intestinal transplant. The starting material was unstimulated CD4+ T cells sorted from spleen or lymph node cells, obtained before intestinal transplant. The chain employs TRBV19 and TRBJ2-4; there is no confident call for the D gene. The DNA reads TGTGCCAGTAGTATCGTCGGCAGGGCCAAAAACATTCAGTACTTC. This yields the protein CASSIVGRAKNIQYF.